The 30 T cell receptor beta chains below all came from one sample that was sequenced in a study of cytomegalovirus exposure and HLA in healthy donors. The study ran its PCR with 60 Vbeta and 13 Jbeta primers. Using immunoSEQ multiplex PCR, the repertoire was profiled, and TCRdb retains in-frame clones only, with some absent. Here the sample table reports over 45,000 clones. What was sequenced was PBMCs. These receptors were taken from a woman younger than 35 in good health and CMV-seronegative.

The rearrangement links TRBV5-6 to TRBJ2-7; no clear D gene. This CDR3 has 13 residues. Trimming left V 7 bases short and J 0 bases short, with 11 bases between. The germline V gene encodes CDR1 SGHDT and CDR2 YYEEEE. This CDR3 reads CASSRRSSYEQYF. In nucleotides, the CDR3 is TGTGCCAGCTCAAGAAGGAGCTCCTACGAGCAGTACTTC.

The CDR3 coding sequence is TGTGCTAGTGGCCGGGAATTGGAGACCCAGTACTTC. The encoded protein is CASGRELETQYF. The V call is TRBV12-5, the J call TRBJ2-5, with D possibly TRBD2 on 5 matching bases. CDR1 and CDR2 from the germline V gene are LGHNT and FRNRAP. The CDR3 is made up of 12 amino acids. V lost 6 bases and J 5 bases, leaving 10 bases between the germline ends. The variable domain in full, with the rest retrieved from reference TRBV12-5 and TRBJ2-5, is DARVTQTPRHKVTEMGQEVTMRCQPILGHNTVFWYRQTMMQGLELLAYFRNRAPLDDSGMPKDRFSAEMPDATLATLKIQPSEPRDSAVYFCASGRELETQYFGPGTRLLVL.

This chain connects TRBV6-6 to TRBJ1-4; 8 bases are shared with TRBD1. In germline, CDR1 is MNHNY, CDR2 SVGAGI (reference sequence). The CDR3 is 15 residues long. Trimming cost V 7 bases and J 7 bases; bases outside gene matches: 11. DNA of the CDR3: TGTGCCAGCACCCAGTGGACAGGGCAGGGTGAAAAACTGTTTTTT. Encoded protein: CASTQWTGQGEKLFF.

CDR3 in amino acids: CASSLYEQAVEQYF. Here the CDR3 DNA reads TGTGCCAGCAGTTTATACGAACAGGCGGTCGAGCAGTACTTC. The chain links TRBV28 to TRBJ2-7; D possibly corresponds to TRBD1 (5 bases). CDR3 size: 14 residues. Germline V lookup: CDR1 MDHEN, CDR2 SYDVKM. V lost 1 base, J lost 6 bases, and 13 bases lay in between.

V gene TRBV6-5 combines with J gene TRBJ1-1; weak D call: TRBD1 (5 bases). Germline assignment: CDR1 MNHEY and CDR2 SVGAGI. CDR3 size: 12 residues. Trimming left V 7 bases short and J 1 base short, with 7 bases between. CDR3 sequence reads: CASTRGNTEAFF. DNA of the CDR3: TGTGCCAGCACTAGGGGGAACACTGAAGCTTTCTTT.

V and J are TRBV7-8 and TRBJ2-2; 8 bases line up with TRBD1. Losses at the gene ends were 5 bases for V and 1 base for J; bases not matched to a gene: 6. The CDR3 is 16 amino acids. Germline CDR1 SGHVS, CDR2 FQNEAQ. The CDR3 coding sequence is TGTGCCAGCAGCGCCGACAGGGGCAGGAACACCGGGGAGCTGTTTTTT. Its protein is CASSADRGRNTGELFF.

J is TRBJ1-1 and V is TRBV5-1; D uncertain. The CDR3 has 13 residues. Germline V gene lookup returns CDR1 SGHRS and CDR2 YFSETQ. Trimming shortened V by 0 bases and J by 4 bases, and 7 bases separated the two germline ends. In nucleotides, the CDR3 is TGCGCCAGCAGCTTGGTTACGGTCACTGAAGCTTTCTTT. Its translation: CASSLVTVTEAFF.

The chain has TRBV10-2 and TRBJ1-3; D might be TRBD1 (6 bases). V gave up 5 bases and J gave up 4 bases, with 15 bases separating them. The CDR3 has 15 residues. Germline-derived CDR1 and CDR2 are WSHSY and SAAADI. The CDR3 DNA sequence: TGCGCCAGCAGTCTCCAGGGGTTTTTCGGAAACACCATATATTTT. This codes for CASSLQGFFGNTIYF.

The chain links TRBV15 to TRBJ1-1; tentative D call: TRBD1 (6 bases). CDR1 is LNHNV and CDR2 is YYDKDF in the germline V gene (reference sequence). This CDR3 comprises 12 residues. V lost 0 bases and J 8 bases, leaving 7 bases between the germline ends. CDR3 amino acids: CATSRDQGEAFF. DNA for the CDR3: TGTGCCACCAGCAGAGATCAGGGGGAAGCTTTCTTT. Full variable domain (missing parts from reference TRBV15 and TRBJ1-1): DAMVIQNPRYQVTQFGKPVTLSCSQTLNHNVMYWYQQKSSQAPKLLFHYYDKDFNNEADTPDNFQSRRPNTSFCFLDIRSPGLGDTAMYLCATSRDQGEAFFGQGTRLTVV.

J is TRBJ2-7 and V is TRBV7-9, with 10 bases aligning to TRBD1. The germline V gene encodes CDR1 SEHNR and CDR2 FQNEAQ (reference sequence). J was trimmed by 4 bases and V by 5 bases; bases with no gene match: 8. This CDR3 comprises 15 residues. The chain's CDR3 is CASSPGRTGGYEQYF. The CDR3 DNA is TGTGCCAGCAGCCCAGGCAGGACAGGGGGATACGAGCAGTACTTC.

V gene TRBV1 combines with J gene TRBJ1-1. TRBV1 is a known pseudogene. This CDR3 contains 18 residues. The CDR3 DNA is TGCACCAGCAGCCAAGATCTAAGAAGTTCTAAGGTAAAGACTGAAGATTTCTTT. Its translation: CTSSQDLRSSKVKTEDFF.

The J gene is TRBJ2-5, the V gene TRBV13; possibly TRBD2 for D (5 bases). There are 14 residues in the CDR3. Trimming left V 5 bases short and J 4 bases short, with 14 bases between. Per germline, CDR1 PRHDT and CDR2 FYEKMQ (reference sequence). CDR3 residues: CASSDREFRETQYF. In DNA, the CDR3 is TGTGCCAGCAGCGATAGGGAGTTTAGAGAGACCCAGTACTTC.

V gene TRBV7-2 combines with J gene TRBJ1-5; 8 nucleotides match TRBD1. The CDR3 is 13 residues long. V shed 5 bases, J shed 7 bases, and the junction held 4 bases outside the gene matches. Germline V gene sequence: CDR1 SGHTA, CDR2 FQGNSA. CDR3 in amino acids: CASSDRGGQPQHF. The CDR3 DNA reads TGTGCCAGCAGCGACAGGGGCGGGCAGCCCCAGCATTTT.

The chain employs TRBV25-1 and TRBJ2-2; no clear D. Per germline, CDR1 MGHDK and CDR2 SYGVNS. V lost 5 bases and J 4 bases, leaving 14 bases between the germline ends. The CDR3 consists of 15 residues. The CDR3 reads CASSTIQASTGELFF. The CDR3 DNA reads TGTGCCAGCAGTACCATCCAGGCGAGCACCGGGGAGCTGTTTTTT.

The V gene is TRBV4-1, the J gene TRBJ2-5; 8 bases match TRBD2. V trimming: 0 bases; J trimming: 5 bases; junction bases outside the gene matches: 8. The CDR3 sequence is 16 residues long. The V gene's germline CDR1 is MGHRA and CDR2 YSYEKL. As DNA, the CDR3 is TGCGCCAGCAGCCAAGATCCGGGGGGGGGACGGGAGACCCAGTACTTC. This encodes CASSQDPGGGRETQYF.

This chain links TRBV19 with TRBJ1-5, with D uncertain. The CDR3 is 13 residues long. Trimming stripped 7 bases from V and 1 base from J, with 8 bases between. In germline, CDR1 is LNHDA, CDR2 SQIVND (reference sequence). The CDR3 DNA is TGTGCCAGTAACGCTAGGAGCAATCAGCCCCAGCATTTT. It codes for CASNARSNQPQHF. Variable domain in full (rest from reference TRBV19 and TRBJ1-5): DGGITQSPKYLFRKEGQNVTLSCEQNLNHDAMYWYRQDPGQGLRLIYYSQIVNDFQKGDIAEGYSVSREKKESFPLTVTSAQKNPTAFYLCASNARSNQPQHFGDGTRLSIL.

The rearrangement uses TRBV6-1 and TRBJ2-1, with D possibly TRBD1 on 6 matching bases. V was pared by 6 bases and J by 7 bases, with 13 bases between. The V gene's germline CDR1 is MNHNS and CDR2 SASEGT. This CDR3 is built from 13 residues. CDR3 coding DNA: TGTGCCAGCAGAACAGGGTGGTTGAATGAGCAGTTCTTC. Protein product: CASRTGWLNEQFF.

In DNA, the CDR3 is TGTGCCAGCAGTTACTCAGGTGACACCCCCCAGCATTTT. Amino acid sequence: CASSYSGDTPQHF. V is TRBV6-5 and J is TRBJ1-5, with D unclear. The ends were cut back, 0 bases at V and 10 bases at J, with 10 bases in the middle. Looked up from germline, CDR1 is MNHEY and CDR2 is SVGAGI. The CDR3 spans 13 residues.

This chain joins TRBV5-1 and TRBJ2-7; TRBD1 aligns across 7 bases. The CDR3 is 14 amino acids. V shed 4 bases and J 6 bases; nucleotides not matched to a gene: 10. CDR1 and CDR2 (germline): SGHRS, YFSETQ. This CDR3 is CASSRDGTAFEQYF. For the CDR3, the DNA is TGCGCCAGCAGCCGAGACGGGACAGCTTTCGAGCAGTACTTC.

The V call is TRBV29-1, the J call TRBJ1-1; a weak D match, TRBD1 (5 bases). The V end was cut by 5 bases, the J end by 4 bases, with 11 bases between. CDR3 length: 12 residues. Germline assignment: CDR1 SQVTM and CDR2 ANQGSEA. The CDR3 is CSVSGGVTEAFF. The CDR3 DNA sequence: TGCAGCGTTTCCGGAGGGGTCACTGAAGCTTTCTTT.

The chain links TRBV29-1 to TRBJ1-1, with D maybe TRBD1 (6 bases). The CDR3 consists of 13 residues. V was pared by 7 bases and J by 5 bases, with 17 bases between. The germline gives CDR1 SQVTM, CDR2 ANQGSEA. CDR3 coding DNA: TGCAGCGCTAGCTACAGGGAGTGGACTGAAGCTTTCTTT. It translates to CSASYREWTEAFF.

The chain joins TRBV29-1 to TRBJ1-2, with TRBD1 as a possible D gene (6 bases). CDR1 is SQVTM and CDR2 is ANQGSEA in the germline V gene. The CDR3 is 11 residues long. Trimming stripped 6 bases from V and 7 bases from J, with 12 bases between. CDR3: CSVETGGGYTF. CDR3 nucleotide sequence: TGCAGCGTGGAGACAGGCGGTGGCTACACCTTC.

The V and J genes are TRBV29-1 and TRBJ2-7; TRBD1 aligns across 9 bases. The V and J ends lost 6 bases and 1 base, in that order; junction bases with no gene match: 7. The CDR3 runs 14 residues. Germline V gene data show CDR1 as SQVTM and CDR2 as ANQGSEA. CDR3 residues: CSVGGQGGSYEQYF. The CDR3 DNA sequence: TGCAGCGTGGGGGGACAGGGAGGTTCCTACGAGCAGTACTTC.

This chain links TRBV5-4 with TRBJ2-7; D is uncertain. Germline CDR1 and CDR2: SGHNT and YYREEE (reference sequence). V lost 2 bases and J lost 6, with 12 bases in between. This CDR3 contains 13 residues. As DNA, the CDR3 is TGTGCCAGCAGCTTCGGTTCCCTCACCGAGCAGTACTTC. Its protein product is CASSFGSLTEQYF.

The V and J genes are TRBV5-1 and TRBJ2-5, with a weak D call TRBD2 (5 bases). The CDR3 is 14 amino acids. The germline CDR1 and CDR2 sequences are SGHRS and YFSETQ. Trimming removed 5 bases at V and 2 bases at J, with 13 bases between. The CDR3 is CASSLAIPQETQYF. DNA for the CDR3: TGCGCCAGCAGTTTAGCGATCCCTCAAGAGACCCAGTACTTC.

The rearrangement links TRBV10-1 to TRBJ2-5; TRBD2 matches at 7 bases. The CDR3 contains 13 residues. Per the germline V gene, CDR1 is WNHNN and CDR2 is SYGVQD (reference sequence). V lost 5 bases, J lost 1 base, and 1 base stayed unmatched. The CDR3 loop is CASSPSGQETQYF. The CDR3 bases are TGCGCCAGCAGTCCTAGCGGCCAAGAGACCCAGTACTTC.

The V and J genes are TRBV18 and TRBJ1-5; 7 bases map to TRBD1. CDR1 is KGHSH, CDR2 LQKENI, per germline. This CDR3 is built from 16 residues. J gave up 5 bases and V 8 bases, and 15 bases lay outside the gene matches. CDR3 protein: CASARAPGGGDQPQHF. Written as DNA, the CDR3 is TGTGCCAGCGCACGCGCCCCAGGGGGTGGGGATCAGCCCCAGCATTTT.

The rearrangement uses TRBV5-6 and TRBJ2-1, with D possibly matching TRBD1 (5 bases). V gave up 0 bases and J gave up 7 bases, with 11 bases separating them. The CDR3 has 14 amino acids. In germline, CDR1 is SGHDT, CDR2 YYEEEE. DNA for the CDR3: TGTGCCAGCAGCTTGGTCCCTAGGGGAAATGAGCAGTTCTTC. Amino acids: CASSLVPRGNEQFF.

In regard to this clone: Within the sample, other DNA sequences also encode this same CDR3. V usage is TRBV5-1 and J usage is TRBJ1-6; D gene ambiguous. This CDR3 comprises 15 residues. The germline CDR1 and CDR2 sequences are SGHRS and YFSETQ. Between the trimmed V and J ends, which lost 4 bases and 7 bases, there was a span of 15 bases. The CDR3 protein is CASSLGPRGNSPLHF. The CDR3 DNA sequence: TGCGCCAGCAGCCTCGGACCCCGAGGGAATTCACCCCTCCACTTT.

This chain links TRBV2 with TRBJ1-4; 7 positions agree with TRBD1. This CDR3 spans 14 amino acids. V shed 6 bases, J shed 4 bases, and the junction held 5 bases outside the gene matches. CDR1 and CDR2 (germline): SNHLY, FYNNEI. CDR3 bases: TGTGCCAGCAGCCCGGACAGGTATAATGAAAAACTGTTTTTT. It encodes CASSPDRYNEKLFF.